The entry below gives a single T cell receptor (beta chain) sequence along with its context. Its antigen remains unidentified. A junction boundary mismatches the germline segment, possibly from a read error. These data are taken from a study of cytomegalovirus exposure and HLA in healthy donors. Per the germline V gene, CDR1 is SSHAT and CDR2 is FNYEAQ (reference sequence). The CDR3 consists of 15 residues. Whole-study findings and limits: In the roughly 120 validation repertoires, a later analysis found that first-cohort TCR clusters tended to co-occur.

The data were produced by immunoSEQ multiplex PCR, yet TCRdb's version contains in-frame clones alone and is incomplete. The sample consists of about 82,000 clones, about 92% of them appearing once. This receptor was taken from a man between 18 and 35 years old in good health and CMV-seronegative. Material for sequencing was PBMCs. The V and J genes are TRBV7-7 and TRBJ1-2; D remains unclear. CDR3 in DNA: TGTGCTAGCAGCGCCTTGAGCGGGCGTCCCTATGGCTACACCTTC. Translating it yields CASSALSGRPYGYTF.